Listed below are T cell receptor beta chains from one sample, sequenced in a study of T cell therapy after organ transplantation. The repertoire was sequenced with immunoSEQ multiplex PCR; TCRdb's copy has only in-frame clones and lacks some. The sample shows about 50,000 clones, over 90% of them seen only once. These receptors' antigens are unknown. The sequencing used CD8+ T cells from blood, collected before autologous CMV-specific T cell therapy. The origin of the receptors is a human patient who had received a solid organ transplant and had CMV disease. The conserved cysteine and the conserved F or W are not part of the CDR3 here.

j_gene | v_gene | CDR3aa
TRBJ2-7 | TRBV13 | ASSLGMTGELDEQY
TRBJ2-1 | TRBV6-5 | ASNSGSYNEQF
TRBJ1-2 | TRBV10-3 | AISDESSYGYT
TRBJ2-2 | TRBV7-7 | ASSLSGGGRAGTGELF
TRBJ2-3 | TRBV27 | ASMVRGHTDTQY
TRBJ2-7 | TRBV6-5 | ASSYTPGHSYEQY
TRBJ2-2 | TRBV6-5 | ASSYPQGETTGELF
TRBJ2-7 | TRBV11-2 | ASSFSREPYEQY
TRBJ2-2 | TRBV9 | ASSVGANTGELF
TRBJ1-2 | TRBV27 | ASSLKGGGNYGYT
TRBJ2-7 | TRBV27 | ASSLGRLAYEQY
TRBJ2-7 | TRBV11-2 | ASSSGLSYEQY
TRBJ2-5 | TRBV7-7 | ASSQGTGGETQY
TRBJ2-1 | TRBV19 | ASSTLTSGRADEQF
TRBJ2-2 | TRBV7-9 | ASSSRQGADTGELF
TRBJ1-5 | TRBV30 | AWIQGAIDQPQH
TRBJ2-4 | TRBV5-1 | ASRGTSGRASAKNIQY
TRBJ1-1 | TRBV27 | ASVGDTEAF
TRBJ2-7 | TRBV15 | ATSRRDRVGEQY
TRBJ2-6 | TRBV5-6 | ASSFRRGSGANVLT
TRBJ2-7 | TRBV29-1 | SALVGVGYEQY
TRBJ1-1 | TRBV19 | ATRGRDTEAF
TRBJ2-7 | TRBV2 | ASTEGSYEQY
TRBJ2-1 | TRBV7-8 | ASSRGLAEALSYNEQF
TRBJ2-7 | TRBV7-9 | ASSGRTLEQY
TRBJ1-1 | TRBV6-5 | ASSSWVNTEAF
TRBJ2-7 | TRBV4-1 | ASSQERAYEQY
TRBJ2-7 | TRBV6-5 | ASSPIQGPYEQY
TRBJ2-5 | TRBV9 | ASSVGRDETQY
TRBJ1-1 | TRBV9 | ASSPGDTGSEAAF
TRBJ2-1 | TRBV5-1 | ASSFRTSLDEQF
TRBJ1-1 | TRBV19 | ASSMGLGGNTEAF
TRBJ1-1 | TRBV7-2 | ASSLGTGIATEAF
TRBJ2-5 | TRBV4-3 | ASSQELGLRGSGQETQY
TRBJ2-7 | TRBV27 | ASSQTGGYAYEQY
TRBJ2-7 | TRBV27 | ASSPSGQTYEQY
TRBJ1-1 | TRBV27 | ASSLSDQNTEAF
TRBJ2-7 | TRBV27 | ASSLSTGSIYEQY
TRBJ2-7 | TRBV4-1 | ASSQGAGGYEQY
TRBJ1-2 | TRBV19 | ASSMGQGAGNGYT
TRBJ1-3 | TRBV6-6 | ASSPTGEENTIY
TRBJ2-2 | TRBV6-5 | ASSYSVYGELF
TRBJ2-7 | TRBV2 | ASSEGNTGSYEQY
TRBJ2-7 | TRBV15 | ATSNRAGGYEQY
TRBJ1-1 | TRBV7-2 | ASSIIRADTEAF
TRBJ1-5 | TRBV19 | ASSIRDSNQPQH
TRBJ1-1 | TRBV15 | ATSYSYTEAF
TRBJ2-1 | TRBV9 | ASSVAGETYNEQF
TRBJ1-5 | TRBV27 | ASSSSSNQPQH